Sequencing of this TCR beta chain was carried out in a study of regulatory T cells in long-lasting Graves disease. Whole-study findings and limits: Persistent cases favored TRBV28, TRBJ1-2 and TRBJ2-5. Accuracy was perhaps lowered by the small sample size. The researchers studied only peripheral blood, not thyroid tissue.

V lost 6 bases and J lost 8; bases outside the gene matches: 11. In germline, CDR1 is SNHLY, CDR2 FYNNEI. This CDR3 comprises 14 residues. The time point was: persistent/refractory GD, antithyroid drugs over 5 years with positive TRAb. The TCR library was made from RNA that had been extracted from PBMCs in TRIzol. This clonotype appeared many times. Its antigen is not known. Arm-PCR of CDR3 regions and iRepertoire HTBI primers were used to build TCR beta libraries. TCRdb independently ran MiXCR on the multiplex PCR reads; one entry per CDR3 protein. Found here are around 500,000 distinct CDR3 sequences, around 21% of them singletons; the top ten hold approximately 8%.

The rearrangement uses TRBV2 and TRBJ1-2, with 8 bases identical to TRBD1. This receptor was taken from a female donor with Graves disease. Source: peripheral blood mononuclear cells (PBMCs), taken when the disease was refractory, from a patient treated with antithyroid drugs. In DNA form, the CDR3 reads TGTGCCAGCAGCCAAGGACAGGGAATGTGGGGCTACACCTTC. Its protein product is CASSQGQGMWGYTF.